The T cell receptor (beta chain) described here comes from a study of CD8 T cells in ankylosing spondylitis. This clonotype was detected many times. Its antigen is not known. The TCR beta libraries were generated through quantitative 5'-RACE incorporating molecular barcodes. A single record per CDR3 protein comes from TCRdb applying MiXCR to the 5' RACE reads. Of around 180,000 distinct CDR3 sequences listed, over 10% were seen once; the top ten hold approximately 11%. Germline lookup yields CDR1 SGHAT and CDR2 FQNNGV. Trimming took 5 bases from V and 0 from J, leaving 15 bases between them. This CDR3 has 16 amino acids. Study-level results: Disease-associated clones were reportedly significantly overrepresented in matched ankylosing spondylitis synovial fluid. Clones that were linked to disease were CD8+ and were relatively rare in peripheral blood. It appeared that ankylosing spondylitis blood was characterized by a TCR beta motif of several highly homologous variants.

The V and J genes are TRBV11-2 and TRBJ2-3; the D is unclear. The source material was blood, either unsorted or a sorted T cell fraction (not recorded which). This TCR derives from a female donor with ankylosing spondylitis or in good health (not recorded which). As DNA, the CDR3 is TGTGCCAGCAGCCCCGAATTTATGGGTAGCACAGATACGCAGTATTTT. It specifies CASSPEFMGSTDTQYF. Complete variable domain (other parts from reference TRBV11-2 and TRBJ2-3): EAGVAQSPRYKIIEKRQSVAFWCNPISGHATLYWYQQILGQGPKLLIQFQNNGVVDDSQLPKDRFSAERLKGVDSTLKIQPAKLEDSAVYLCASSPEFMGSTDTQYFGPGTRLTVL.